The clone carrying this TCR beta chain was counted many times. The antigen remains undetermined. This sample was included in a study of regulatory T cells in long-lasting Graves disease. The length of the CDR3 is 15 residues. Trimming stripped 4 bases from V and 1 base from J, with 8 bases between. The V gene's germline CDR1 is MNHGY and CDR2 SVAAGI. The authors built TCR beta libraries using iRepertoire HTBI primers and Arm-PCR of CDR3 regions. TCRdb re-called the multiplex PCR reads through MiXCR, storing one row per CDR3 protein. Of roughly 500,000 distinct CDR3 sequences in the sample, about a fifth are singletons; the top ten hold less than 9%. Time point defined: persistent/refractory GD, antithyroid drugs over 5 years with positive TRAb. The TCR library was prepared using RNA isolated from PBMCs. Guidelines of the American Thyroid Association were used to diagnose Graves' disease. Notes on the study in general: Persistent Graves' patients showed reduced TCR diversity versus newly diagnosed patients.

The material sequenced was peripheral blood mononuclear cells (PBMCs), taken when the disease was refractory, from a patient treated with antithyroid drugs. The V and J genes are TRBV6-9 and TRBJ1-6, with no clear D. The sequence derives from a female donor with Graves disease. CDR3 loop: CASSFYSSYNSPLHF. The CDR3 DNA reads TGTGCCAGCAGTTTTTACAGTTCCTATAATTCACCCCTCCACTTT.